Below, 26 T cell receptor beta chains from the same sample are listed, as sequenced in a study of somatic mutations in cytotoxic T cells in rheumatoid arthritis. Sequencing used immunoSEQ multiplex PCR; TCRdb keeps in-frame clones, though not all of them. The sample holds over 2,000 clones, about 85% seen once. The sequenced material came from CD8+ T cells sorted from blood. The source is a man aged 60 to 69 with rheumatoid arthritis.

CDR3 region: CASSLGLAADNEQFF. The CDR3 nucleotides read TGTGCCAGCAGCTTGGGACTAGCGGCCGACAATGAGCAGTTCTTC. This chain connects TRBV5-8 to TRBJ2-1, with TRBD2 identical over 9 bases. The CDR3 runs to 15 residues. V shed 0 bases and J 5 bases; nucleotides not matched to a gene: 3. Germline V gene sequence: CDR1 SGHTS, CDR2 YDEGEE.

V gene TRBV11-2 combines with J gene TRBJ2-1; weak D call: TRBD2 (5 bases). Per the germline V gene, CDR1 is SGHAT and CDR2 is FQNNGV. The V end was cut by 0 bases, the J end by 10 bases, with 16 bases between. The CDR3 consists of 15 residues. The chain's CDR3 is CASSLDLYEGREQFF. DNA of the CDR3: TGTGCCAGCAGCTTAGATCTTTATGAGGGAAGGGAGCAGTTCTTC.

This clone was counted between two and nine times. The chain carries TRBV6-1 and TRBJ1-2, with unresolved D. V was cut by 2 bases and J by 7 bases, with 17 bases left in between. CDR1 MNHNS and CDR2 SASEGT come from the germline V gene. The CDR3 loop spans 15 amino acids. CDR3 region: CASSEQVSPYIGYTF. As DNA, the CDR3 is TGTGCCAGCAGTGAACAGGTTTCACCCTATATTGGCTACACCTTC.

This sequence joins TRBV5-6 and TRBJ1-2; TRBD1 is a possible D gene (5 bases). The CDR3 is 13 amino acids. Trimming removed 4 bases at V and 6 bases at J, with 13 bases between. Germline V CDR1 and CDR2: SGHDT, YYEEEE. The CDR3 reads CASSPGTTDGYTF. CDR3 nucleotides: TGTGCCAGCAGCCCCGGGACTACTGATGGCTACACCTTC.

The chain couples TRBV4-1 to TRBJ2-7; D may be TRBD1 (5 bases). CDR1 MGHRA and CDR2 YSYEKL come from the germline V gene. Trimming took 1 base from V and 5 from J, leaving 12 bases between them. The CDR3 spans 14 residues. The CDR3 nucleotides read TGCGCCAGCAGCCAAGGGCCAGGGTTCCACGAGCAGTACGTC. It codes for CASSQGPGFHEQYV.

CDR3 sequence reads: CASSPHGSPLHF. The CDR3 DNA follows: TGTGCCAGCAGCCCTCACGGGTCACCCCTCCACTTT. The V and J genes are TRBV28 and TRBJ1-6; no clear D gene. CDR1 and CDR2 (germline): MDHEN, SYDVKM. With 6 bases removed from V and 10 bases from J, the gap between germline ends came to 10 bases. This CDR3 comprises 12 residues. Full variable domain (outside the CDR3, taken from reference TRBV28 and TRBJ1-6): DVKVTQSSRYLVKRTGEKVFLECVQDMDHENMFWYRQDPGLGLRLIYFSYDVKMKEKGDIPEGYSVSREKKERFSLILESASTNQTSMYLCASSPHGSPLHFGNGTRLTVT.

CDR3 residues: CASSPSGGSYNEQFF. The CDR3 nucleotides read TGCGCCAGCAGCCCCAGCGGGGGCTCCTACAATGAGCAGTTCTTC. This chain connects TRBV5-1 to TRBJ2-1, with TRBD2 matching 8 bases. The V and J ends lost 4 bases and 0 bases, in that order; junction bases with no gene match: 3. Germline CDR1 reads SGHRS; CDR2 reads YFSETQ. The length of the CDR3 is 15 residues.

Notes on this clone: This specimen includes other DNA sequences encoding the same CDR3. The genes are TRBV4-3 and TRBJ1-6; the D gene is possibly TRBD1 (6 bases). The V end was cut by 2 bases, the J end by 0 bases, with 11 bases between. Germline V CDR1 and CDR2: LGHNA, YSLEER. The CDR3 covers 17 residues. The CDR3 region is CASSQTTGSSYNSPLHF. In DNA form, the CDR3 reads TGCGCCAGCAGCCAAACCACAGGGAGCTCCTATAATTCACCCCTCCACTTT.

This clone was detected only a few times. Other DNA sequences within the sample encode an identical CDR3. The chain recombines TRBV2 with TRBJ1-5; TRBD1 matches 10 bases. This CDR3 is 16 amino acids long. Germline V gene data show CDR1 as SNHLY and CDR2 as FYNNEI. V lost 6 bases, J lost 11 bases, and 16 bases stayed unmatched. The CDR3 DNA sequence: TGTGCCAGCAGCCAACATCCCGGGACAGGGGAGCCAGCCCAGCATTTT. Its translation: CASSQHPGTGEPAQHF.

CDR3 sequence: CAIRGGRGGDLYNEQFF. CDR3 DNA sequence: TGTGCCATCAGAGGAGGTAGGGGCGGGGATCTCTACAATGAGCAGTTCTTC. The genes are TRBV10-3 and TRBJ2-1; D may be TRBD2 (6 bases). Germline CDR1 ENHRY, CDR2 SYGVKD. Trimming took 6 bases from V and 3 from J, leaving 21 bases between them. The CDR3 length is 17 residues.

The genes are TRBV11-2 and TRBJ2-7; 9 positions agree with TRBD1. In germline, CDR1 is SGHAT, CDR2 FQNNGV. Unmatched junction bases numbered 3, after V lost 0 bases and J lost 3 bases. This CDR3 has 15 amino acids. For the CDR3, the DNA is TGTGCCAGCAGCTTAGAAGGGACAGGGTACTACGAGCAGTACTTC. As protein: CASSLEGTGYYEQYF.

The chain links TRBV11-2 to TRBJ1-1; maybe TRBD1 (5 bases). Germline V gives CDR1 SGHAT, CDR2 FQNNGV. The CDR3 sequence is 15 residues long. Trimming stripped 1 base from V and 4 bases from J, with 13 bases between. CDR3 sequence: CASSLVRGKGTEAFF. The CDR3 coding sequence is TGTGCCAGCAGCTTAGTGCGGGGGAAGGGCACTGAAGCTTTCTTT.

The rearrangement uses TRBV4-3 and TRBJ1-3, with D perhaps TRBD1 (5 bases). CDR3 length equals 15 residues. V lost 4 bases and J 0 bases, leaving 10 bases between the germline ends. CDR1 is LGHNA, CDR2 YSLEER, per germline. CDR3 sequence (DNA): TGCGCCAGCAGCCTAGGAGACAGCTCTGGAAACACCATATATTTT. It yields the protein CASSLGDSSGNTIYF.

This clone was seen a few times. The chain uses TRBV7-9 and TRBJ2-7; D might be TRBD1 (5 bases). This CDR3 is 15 amino acids long. Germline assignment: CDR1 SEHNR and CDR2 FQNEAQ (reference sequence). V shed 6 bases and J shed 1 base, with 16 bases lying between them. The CDR3: CASSQGPGRSYEQYF. In DNA form, the CDR3 reads TGTGCCAGCAGTCAGGGTCCCGGACGTTCCTACGAGCAGTACTTC.

This chain uses TRBV29-1 with TRBJ1-2; TRBD1 agrees at 9 bases. This CDR3 has 14 amino acids. In germline, CDR1 is SQVTM, CDR2 ANQGSEA. J lost 2 bases, V lost 6 bases, and 7 bases had no gene match. Here the CDR3 DNA reads TGCAGCGTCCTCACCGGGACAGGGAACTATGGCTACACCTTC. This sequence encodes CSVLTGTGNYGYTF.

The J gene is TRBJ1-1, the V gene TRBV27; D is unclear. With 2 bases removed from V and 1 base from J, the gap between germline ends came to 5 bases. This CDR3 has 13 amino acids. Germline CDR1 MNHEY, CDR2 SMNVEV (reference sequence). The CDR3 nucleotides are TGTGCCAGCAGTTTAGGCTGGAACACTGAAGCTTTCTTT. Protein: CASSLGWNTEAFF.

This clone was detected once. Written as DNA, the CDR3 is TGTGCCAGCAGCTCCCCCTCCGTCGACAGTGAGACCTCCTACAATGAGCAGTTCTTC. Its protein product is CASSSPSVDSETSYNEQFF. The V call is TRBV13, the J call TRBJ2-1; possibly TRBD1 for D (5 bases). Trimming left V 4 bases short and J 0 bases short, with 22 bases between. The length of the CDR3 is 19 residues. The germline V gene has CDR1 PRHDT and CDR2 FYEKMQ (reference sequence).

The chain joins TRBV28 to TRBJ2-7; TRBD1 is a possible D gene (6 bases). The CDR3 loop spans 13 amino acids. Germline assignment: CDR1 MDHEN and CDR2 SYDVKM. Trimming took off 5 bases at V and 2 bases at J, with 10 bases between the two ends. Here the CDR3 reads CASSRTVPYEQYV. Written as DNA, the CDR3 is TGTGCCAGCAGTAGGACAGTCCCCTACGAGCAGTACGTC.

In regard to this clone: Other DNA sequences in this sample translate to the same CDR3. The CDR3 DNA follows: TGTGCCAGCAGCGTAAAGTCGGAGGAGCCACTGACCGGGGAGCTGTTTTTT. This encodes CASSVKSEEPLTGELFF. The V call is TRBV9, the J call TRBJ2-2; D might be TRBD2 (5 bases). Trimming shortened V by 1 base and J by 5 bases, and 18 bases separated the two germline ends. CDR3 length: 17 residues. CDR1 is SGDLS and CDR2 is YYNGEE in the germline V gene.

The J gene is TRBJ2-3, the V gene TRBV9; D possibly corresponds to TRBD2 (7 bases). Trimming removed 4 bases from V and 9 bases from J, with 15 bases in between. The germline gives CDR1 SGDLS, CDR2 YYNGEE. The CDR3 sequence is 13 residues long. In nucleotides, the CDR3 is TGTGCCAGCAGCCCCGGAAGGGGGGGGACGCAGTATTTT. Its protein product is CASSPGRGGTQYF.

This clone was detected once. The CDR3, as DNA: TGTGCCAGCCTCCCGGGGATAGCCAAAAACATTCAGTACTTC. Its translation is CASLPGIAKNIQYF. The rearrangement uses TRBV2 and TRBJ2-4, with D perhaps matching TRBD2 (5 bases). The CDR3 has 14 amino acids. The germline V gene has CDR1 SNHLY and CDR2 FYNNEI. Trimming cost V 8 bases and J 0 bases, with 11 bases left between them.

CDR3 DNA sequence: TGTGCCAGCAGCTTAGCGCTAAGGGGGGGGTACCGTCCCACAGATACGCAGTATTTT. Protein: CASSLALRGGYRPTDTQYF. The rearrangement links TRBV7-6 to TRBJ2-3; tentatively, D is TRBD2 (7 bases). CDR1 is SGHVS and CDR2 is FNYEAQ in the germline V gene. The V gene lost 0 bases and the J gene lost 2 bases, with 21 bases spanning the gap. This CDR3 comprises 19 residues.

Turning to this clone: One end of the junction is discordant with germline, which a read error may explain. The identical CDR3 is also encoded by other nucleotide sequences in the sample. The J gene is TRBJ1-3, the V gene TRBV28, with a weak D call TRBD1 (5 bases). CDR3 length: 14 amino acids. Germline CDR1 MDHEN, CDR2 SYDVKM. CDR3 amino acids: CATLSSGTGNTIYF. The CDR3 coding sequence is TGTGCCACCCTGTCATCGGGGACTGGAAACACCATATACTTT. Drawing the rest from reference TRBV28 and TRBJ1-3, the complete variable domain is DVKVTQSSRYLVKRTGEKVFLECVQDMDHENMFWYRQDPGLGLRLIYFSYDVKMKEKGDIPEGYSVSREKKERFSLILESASTNQTSMYLCATLSSGTGNTIYFGEGSWLTVV.

The chain is built from TRBV7-6 and TRBJ2-1; perhaps TRBD2 as D (6 bases). This CDR3 is built from 16 residues. Germline V CDR1 and CDR2: SGHVS, FNYEAQ. V lost 1 base, J lost 1 base, and 11 bases lay in between. The CDR3: CASSLVPGDSYNEQFF. CDR3 sequence (DNA): TGTGCCAGCAGCTTAGTACCGGGGGATTCCTACAATGAGCAGTTCTTC. Looking up the rest from reference TRBV7-6 and TRBJ2-1 gives the full variable domain: GAGVSQSPRYKVTKRGQDVALRCDPISGHVSLYWYRQALGQGPEFLTYFNYEAQQDKSGLPNDRFSAERPEGSISTLTIQRTEQRDSAMYRCASSLVPGDSYNEQFFGPGTRLTVL.

The chain recombines TRBV5-1 with TRBJ2-5, with D possibly matching TRBD1 (5 bases). The germline V gene has CDR1 SGHRS and CDR2 YFSETQ. Trimming pared 4 bases from V and 5 bases from J, leaving 18 bases between. The CDR3 sequence is 15 residues long. In nucleotides, the CDR3 is TGCGCCAGCAGCCAGACAGTCAGCGATATGGAGACCCAGTACTTC. Protein product: CASSQTVSDMETQYF.

The chain is built from TRBV7-6 and TRBJ2-3; unclear D gene. Trimming shortened V by 3 bases and J by 1 base, and 5 bases separated the two germline ends. The CDR3 totals 13 residues. Germline V lookup: CDR1 SGHVS, CDR2 FNYEAQ. CDR3 bases: TGTGCCAGCAGCTTTCTCCGCACAGATACGCAGTATTTT. It encodes CASSFLRTDTQYF.